The 22 T cell receptor beta chains below all came from one sample that was sequenced in a study of cytomegalovirus exposure and HLA in healthy donors. 60 Vbeta and 13 Jbeta primers were used in PCR. The protocol was immunoSEQ multiplex PCR, while the TCRdb copy is restricted to in-frame clones and leaves out a portion. The sample consists of about 160,000 clones, more than 65% of them appearing once. The material sequenced was PBMCs. Every receptor here comes from a man aged 30-40 years in good health and CMV-seronegative.

The chain has TRBV7-2 and TRBJ1-5, with D possibly matching TRBD1 (5 bases). The germline V gene encodes CDR1 SGHTA and CDR2 FQGNSA. The CDR3 has 16 amino acids. Trimming pared 2 bases from V and 4 bases from J, leaving 15 bases between. CDR3 sequence reads: CASSLYYRTQNQPQHF. The CDR3 DNA reads TGTGCCAGCAGCTTATATTACCGGACACAGAATCAGCCCCAGCATTTT.

In this sample, this clone turned up a few times. The V gene is TRBV2, the J gene TRBJ1-2; 10 positions match TRBD1. The junction had 5 bases not matched to a gene; V was cut back by 7 bases and J by 6 bases. Germline V lookup: CDR1 SNHLY, CDR2 FYNNEI. This CDR3 is 13 amino acids long. The CDR3 coding sequence is TGTGCCAGCAATACGGACAGGGGGGATGGCTACACCTTC. Its protein product is CASNTDRGDGYTF.

The genes are TRBV7-4 and TRBJ2-3; D might be TRBD1 (5 bases). The CDR3 covers 15 residues. V lost 4 bases and J 2 bases, leaving 13 bases between the germline ends. Germline V gene lookup returns CDR1 SGHVT and CDR2 SQSDAQ. The CDR3: CASSSFQGNTDTQYF. The CDR3 DNA sequence: TGTGCCAGCAGCTCCTTCCAGGGAAACACAGATACGCAGTATTTT.

The chain links TRBV7-9 to TRBJ1-1, with D possibly TRBD1 on 6 matching bases. Germline V gene data show CDR1 as SEHNR and CDR2 as FQNEAQ (reference sequence). This CDR3 is built from 13 residues. V was pared by 5 bases and J by 4 bases, with 11 bases between. CDR3 loop: CASSGQIGTEAFF. The CDR3 bases are TGTGCCAGCAGCGGACAGATTGGCACTGAAGCTTTCTTT.

This clone was observed a single time. The chain has TRBV7-9 and TRBJ2-7; the D gene is possibly TRBD1 (6 bases). Deletions cut 1 base from V and 2 bases from J, with 12 bases between. Germline V gene lookup returns CDR1 SEHNR and CDR2 FQNEAQ (reference sequence). This CDR3 has 15 residues. The CDR3 sequence: CASSLEQGPTYEQYF. The CDR3, as DNA: TGTGCCAGCAGCTTAGAGCAGGGGCCAACCTACGAGCAGTACTTC.

DNA of the CDR3: TGTGCCAGCAGCAAGAGGGGGGACAGGGGGGTCTACAATGAGCAGTTCTTC. Amino acid sequence: CASSKRGDRGVYNEQFF. The gene calls are TRBV5-4 and TRBJ2-1; 11 bases map to TRBD1. V shed 4 bases, J shed 3 bases, and the junction held 9 bases outside the gene matches. Germline V gene sequence: CDR1 SGHNT, CDR2 YYREEE (reference sequence). The CDR3 is 17 residues long.

The rearrangement joins TRBV19 to TRBJ2-1; 7 bases fit TRBD1. This CDR3 is built from 15 residues. Germline-derived CDR1 and CDR2 are LNHDA and SQIVND (reference sequence). Losses at the gene ends were 6 bases for V and 8 bases for J; bases not matched to a gene: 13. The CDR3 loop is CASRQRTGRFYEQFF. The CDR3 nucleotides read TGTGCCAGTAGACAGAGGACAGGACGGTTCTATGAGCAGTTCTTC.

The CDR3 DNA sequence: TGTGCCAGCAGTGGTGGACAGCCCTACGAGCAGTACTTC. Its translation: CASSGGQPYEQYF. The V gene is TRBV25-1, the J gene TRBJ2-7; perhaps TRBD1 as D (6 bases). This CDR3 has 13 residues. Germline CDR1 and CDR2: MGHDK and SYGVNS. Trimming stripped 4 bases from V and 2 bases from J, with 9 bases between.

V and J are TRBV13 and TRBJ2-7, with 9 bases fitting TRBD2. V lost 3 bases, J lost 2 bases, and 11 bases stayed unmatched. The CDR3 spans 17 residues. In germline, CDR1 is PRHDT, CDR2 FYEKMQ (reference sequence). CDR3 protein: CASSFAGGRRSAYEQYF. DNA for the CDR3: TGTGCCAGCAGCTTCGCGGGAGGGCGTAGATCAGCCTACGAGCAGTACTTC.

The chain couples TRBV4-3 to TRBJ1-3; D is unclear. Germline CDR1 LGHNA, CDR2 YSLEER. The CDR3 contains 15 residues. Trimming cost V 4 bases and J 0 bases, with 10 bases left between them. DNA for the CDR3: TGCGCCAGCAGCCGCTGGGCGACCTCTGGAAACACCATATATTTT. Translating gives CASSRWATSGNTIYF.

The V and J genes are TRBV18 and TRBJ2-1, with TRBD2 identical over 7 bases. V lost 2 bases, J lost 10 bases, and 5 bases stayed unmatched. The CDR3 consists of 13 residues. Germline V gives CDR1 KGHSH, CDR2 LQKENI. In DNA form, the CDR3 reads TGTGCCAGCTCACCAGGGAGGGAGCGAGAGCAGTTCTTC. Translating gives CASSPGREREQFF.

V gene TRBV5-1 combines with J gene TRBJ1-3, with TRBD1 matching over 7 bases. The CDR3 loop spans 14 amino acids. With V trimmed by 3 bases and J by 4 bases, 4 bases remained unmatched. Germline loops: CDR1 SGHRS, CDR2 YFSETQ. For the CDR3, the DNA is TGCGCCAGCAGCTCTAGGGACAGCGGAAACACCATATATTTT. Its protein is CASSSRDSGNTIYF. The variable domain in full, with the rest retrieved from reference TRBV5-1 and TRBJ1-3, is KAGVTQTPRYLIKTRGQQVTLSCSPISGHRSVSWYQQTPGQGLQFLFEYFSETQRNKGNFPGRFSGRQFSNSRSEMNVSTLELGDSALYLCASSSRDSGNTIYFGEGSWLTVV.

V is TRBV6-1 and J is TRBJ2-7; D remains unclear. Germline V gene data show CDR1 as MNHNS and CDR2 as SASEGT. V was shortened by 0 bases and J by 6 bases, with 3 bases between the two germline ends. The CDR3 runs 11 residues. The CDR3 DNA sequence: TGTGCCAGCAGTGAAGCCTTCGAGCAGTACTTC. This translates into CASSEAFEQYF.

This clone was counted between two and nine times. The chain employs TRBV4-3 and TRBJ1-2, with D unclear. Germline CDR1 LGHNA, CDR2 YSLEER. The CDR3 extends over 16 amino acids. V dropped 0 bases and J dropped 5 bases, with 16 bases sitting between them. CDR3 protein: CASSQDFGGMYYGYTF. Here the CDR3 DNA reads TGCGCCAGCAGCCAAGATTTTGGAGGGATGTATTATGGCTACACCTTC.

This rearrangement joins TRBV6-5 to TRBJ1-1; tentative D call: TRBD1 (5 bases). Germline V lookup: CDR1 MNHEY, CDR2 SVGAGI. The ends were cut back, 6 bases at V and 10 bases at J, with 18 bases in the middle. This CDR3 has 13 amino acids. The CDR3 is CASSEIQESRAFF. DNA of the CDR3: TGTGCCAGCAGCGAAATACAGGAGTCACGAGCTTTCTTT.

A single count supports this clone. This chain joins TRBV5-1 and TRBJ2-2; TRBD2 is a possible D gene (5 bases). V lost 0 bases, J lost 4 bases, and 10 bases lay in between. Germline CDR1 reads SGHRS; CDR2 reads YFSETQ. The CDR3 runs 15 residues. The CDR3 nucleotides are TGCGCCAGCAGCTTGGCGACTATGACCACCGGGGAGCTGTTTTTT. Translated, it gives CASSLATMTTGELFF.

This sequence joins TRBV7-2 and TRBJ2-7, with TRBD2 matching 11 bases. The CDR3 consists of 15 residues. The V and J ends lost 5 bases and 2 bases, in that order; junction bases with no gene match: 5. Germline V gene data show CDR1 as SGHTA and CDR2 as FQGNSA. Here the CDR3 reads CASSIISGGAYEQYF. The CDR3 nucleotides read TGTGCCAGCAGCATAATTAGCGGGGGGGCCTACGAGCAGTACTTC.

V and J are TRBV29-1 and TRBJ1-4, with 7 bases identical to TRBD1. The CDR3 runs 13 residues. Germline V gene data show CDR1 as SQVTM and CDR2 as ANQGSEA. V lost 7 bases to trimming and J lost 3 bases; unmatched junction nucleotides: 5. The CDR3 DNA follows: TGCAGCGGTGGGACAGCAGCTAATGAAAAACTGTTTTTT. Translation: CSGGTAANEKLFF.

The gene calls are TRBV11-2 and TRBJ1-1; 10 positions agree with TRBD1. J was trimmed by 5 bases and V by 5 bases; bases with no gene match: 8. The CDR3 loop spans 15 amino acids. Per germline, CDR1 SGHAT and CDR2 FQNNGV. The CDR3 protein is CASSIRTGGGTEAFF. The CDR3 coding sequence is TGTGCCAGCAGCATCCGGACAGGGGGAGGTACTGAAGCTTTCTTT. The whole variable domain, filled in from reference TRBV11-2 and TRBJ1-1, reads EAGVAQSPRYKIIEKRQSVAFWCNPISGHATLYWYQQILGQGPKLLIQFQNNGVVDDSQLPKDRFSAERLKGVDSTLKIQPAKLEDSAVYLCASSIRTGGGTEAFFGQGTRLTVV.

This clone was seen a handful of times. This chain joins TRBV4-3 and TRBJ1-4; D is perhaps TRBD1 (5 bases). The CDR3 totals 16 residues. The germline CDR1 and CDR2 sequences are LGHNA and YSLEER. V was cut by 4 bases and J by 2 bases, with 14 bases left in between. CDR3 residues: CASSPVRGSTNEKLFF. The DNA of the CDR3 is TGCGCCAGCAGCCCAGTAAGGGGCTCGACTAATGAAAAACTGTTTTTT.

The genes are TRBV14 and TRBJ2-3; D possibly corresponds to TRBD2 (7 bases). CDR1 is SGHDN, CDR2 FVKESK, per germline. This CDR3 has 16 amino acids. Trimming removed 2 bases from V and 2 bases from J, with 14 bases in between. CDR3 amino acids: CASSQLVGGHTDTQYF. The DNA for the CDR3 is TGTGCCAGCAGCCAATTGGTGGGGGGGCACACAGATACGCAGTATTTT.

The rearrangement links TRBV6-5 to TRBJ1-2, with TRBD1 as a possible D gene (6 bases). Germline lookup yields CDR1 MNHEY and CDR2 SVGAGI. Trimming took 2 bases from V and 7 from J, leaving 20 bases between them. The CDR3 totals 16 residues. CDR3 coding DNA: TGTGCCAGCAGTTACGGGCAGGGGCGCCAAGGGGGTGGCTACACCTTC. Protein sequence: CASSYGQGRQGGGYTF.